The sequence of this T cell receptor (beta chain) was determined in a study of Graves' ophthalmopathy and Graves' hyperthyroidism. Findings of the study overall: In blood, most expanded thyroid clonotypes above 0.001 frequency were also detected.

In regard to this clonotype: The target antigen is unknown.

PBMCs were isolated by Ficoll-Paque density gradient centrifugation, using roughly 10 ml of fresh peripheral blood as the starting material. TCR beta CDR3 amplification used RNA transcripts. HTBI primers were used in a first-round RT-PCR, which preceded a second-round multiplex PCR. TCRdb used MiXCR to reprocess the multiplex PCR reads, holding one entry per CDR3 protein. The table shows over 150,000 distinct CDR3 sequences, with 30% to 45% occurring only once. V gave up 7 bases and J gave up 9 bases; unmatched junction bases: 7. There are 14 residues in the CDR3. This receptor was taken from a woman between 35 and 50 years old with Graves' ophthalmopathy. The chain joins TRBV12-3 or TRBV12-4 to TRBJ1-6, with 9 positions matching TRBD1. Sequenced sample: peripheral blood. Here the CDR3 reads CASTPGQGFSPLHF. As DNA, the CDR3 is TGTGCCAGCACCCCGGGACAGGGTTTTTCACCCCTCCACTTT.